Following are 24 T cell receptor beta chains from one sample sequenced in a study of cytomegalovirus exposure and HLA in healthy donors. PCR amplification relied on 60 Vbeta primers (plus 13 Jbeta primers). This table comes from immunoSEQ multiplex PCR, and its TCRdb copy is limited to in-frame clones, with some not included. The sample has some 170,000 clones; 75% are singletons. The sequenced sample consisted of PBMCs. Receptor source: a woman between 45 and 60 years old in good health and CMV-seropositive.

The V and J genes are TRBV2 and TRBJ2-7; D ambiguous. The CDR3 covers 11 residues. V was pared by 5 bases and J by 0 bases, with 2 bases between. Germline loops: CDR1 SNHLY, CDR2 FYNNEI. The CDR3 bases are TGTGCCAGCAGTTACTCCTACGAGCAGTACTTC. Protein sequence: CASSYSYEQYF. Supplemented by reference TRBV2 and TRBJ2-7, the full variable domain reads EPEVTQTPSHQVTQMGQEVILRCVPISNHLYFYWYRQILGQKVEFLVSFYNNEISEKSEIFDDQFSVERPDGSNFTLKIRSTKLEDSAMYFCASSYSYEQYFGPGTRLTVT.

This chain uses TRBV7-9 with TRBJ1-1; a possible D gene is TRBD1 (5 bases). V lost 3 bases and J 3 bases, leaving 8 bases between the germline ends. The CDR3 covers 13 residues. From germline, CDR1 is SEHNR and CDR2 FQNEAQ (reference sequence). The CDR3 spells CASSLDTYTEAFF. The CDR3 nucleotides are TGTGCCAGCAGCTTGGACACATACACTGAAGCTTTCTTT.

J is TRBJ2-2 and V is TRBV5-6; D is unresolved. Germline values: CDR1 SGHDT, CDR2 YYEEEE. This CDR3 comprises 14 residues. V gave up 7 bases and J gave up 0 bases, with 10 bases separating them. CDR3 nucleotides: TGTGCCAGCGGGCAGGCCACGAACACCGGGGAGCTGTTTTTT. Protein sequence: CASGQATNTGELFF. Complete variable domain (other parts from reference TRBV5-6 and TRBJ2-2): DAGVTQSPTHLIKTRGQQVTLRCSPKSGHDTVSWYQQALGQGPQFIFQYYEEEERQRGNFPDRFSGHQFPNYSSELNVNALLLGDSALYLCASGQATNTGELFFGEGSRLTVL.

The CDR3 protein is CASLTGTNQPQHF. The CDR3 DNA is TGTGCCAGTTTGACAGGGACCAATCAGCCCCAGCATTTT. The chain links TRBV6-1 to TRBJ1-5; 7 bases are a match to TRBD1. CDR1 is MNHNS, CDR2 SASEGT, per germline. This CDR3 region has 13 residues. The V and J ends lost 9 bases and 3 bases, in that order; junction bases with no gene match: 5.

This clone was observed a single time. This chain joins TRBV18 and TRBJ1-2; 12 nucleotides align to TRBD1. This CDR3 is built from 16 residues. CDR1 KGHSH and CDR2 LQKENI come from the germline V gene. V was pared by 3 bases and J by 7 bases, with 9 bases of the junction left unmatched. The CDR3 DNA reads TGTGCCAGCTCACCCCCCGGGACAGGGGGCTGGAGTGGCTACACCTTC. Translated, it gives CASSPPGTGGWSGYTF.

The chain couples TRBV11-3 to TRBJ2-1; the D gene is possibly TRBD2 (5 bases). Germline CDR1 and CDR2: SGHNT and YENEEA. V was trimmed by 3 bases and J by 1 base, leaving 13 bases between them. The CDR3 length is 16 residues. Written as DNA, the CDR3 is TGTGCCAGCAGCTTGGAACTAGGATCGTCCTACAATGAGCAGTTCTTC. It yields the protein CASSLELGSSYNEQFF. The whole variable domain, remainder taken from reference TRBV11-3 and TRBJ2-1, is EAGVVQSPRYKIIEKKQPVAFWCNPISGHNTLYWYLQNLGQGPELLIRYENEEAVDDSQLPKDRFSAERLKGVDSTLKIQPAELGDSAVYLCASSLELGSSYNEQFFGPGTRLTVL.

In this sample, this clone turned up once. The chain links TRBV7-9 to TRBJ2-4; 8 positions match TRBD1. The germline CDR1 and CDR2 sequences are SEHNR and FQNEAQ (reference sequence). Losses at the gene ends were 2 bases for V and 4 bases for J; bases not matched to a gene: 4. CDR3 length: 15 amino acids. For the CDR3, the DNA is TGTGCCAGCAGCTTACAGGGGGCGCCTAAAAACATTCAGTACTTC. Encoded protein: CASSLQGAPKNIQYF.

The chain is built from TRBV6-1 and TRBJ2-1; TRBD2 agrees at 9 bases. J lost 5 bases, V lost 8 bases, and 7 bases had no gene match. The germline CDR1 and CDR2 sequences are MNHNS and SASEGT. This CDR3 is built from 14 residues. In DNA, the CDR3 is TGTGCCAGCGAGAGCGGGGGGACAGACAATGAGCAGTTCTTC. This gives the protein CASESGGTDNEQFF.

The V and J genes are TRBV2 and TRBJ1-6; D might be TRBD1 (6 bases). The CDR3 spans 16 residues. Per germline, CDR1 SNHLY and CDR2 FYNNEI. Trimming removed 3 bases from V and 0 bases from J, with 9 bases in between. CDR3 coding DNA: TGTGCCAGCAGTGACGGGACAAGCTCCTATAATTCACCCCTCCACTTT. Translated, it gives CASSDGTSSYNSPLHF. Looking up the rest from reference TRBV2 and TRBJ1-6 gives the full variable domain: EPEVTQTPSHQVTQMGQEVILRCVPISNHLYFYWYRQILGQKVEFLVSFYNNEISEKSEIFDDQFSVERPDGSNFTLKIRSTKLEDSAMYFCASSDGTSSYNSPLHFGNGTRLTVT.

The chain recombines TRBV2 with TRBJ2-6; D remains unclear. CDR3 length: 15 residues. From germline, CDR1 is SNHLY and CDR2 FYNNEI. Trimming removed 7 bases at V and 0 bases at J, with 10 bases between. In DNA, the CDR3 is TGTGCCAGCACTTCCGGTGACTCTGGGGCCAACGTCCTGACTTTC. Translating gives CASTSGDSGANVLTF.

The rearrangement links TRBV9 to TRBJ1-2, with D possibly matching TRBD1 (5 bases). Germline lookup yields CDR1 SGDLS and CDR2 YYNGEE. Trimming left V 7 bases short and J 7 bases short, with 14 bases between. The CDR3 is 12 amino acids. In nucleotides, the CDR3 is TGTGCCAGCGGGGGAGGGGTCTCTGGCTACACCTTC. Translated: CASGGGVSGYTF.

The chain employs TRBV7-3 and TRBJ1-1; 9 bases align to TRBD1. CDR3 length: 14 residues. V trimming: 5 bases; J trimming: 2 bases; junction bases outside the gene matches: 3. CDR1 is SGHTA, CDR2 FQGTGA, per germline. The CDR3 sequence is CASSPTGGNTEAFF. The DNA of the CDR3 is TGTGCCAGCAGCCCGACAGGGGGTAACACTGAAGCTTTCTTT.

This clone was seen more than once but under ten times. The rearrangement uses TRBV6-5 and TRBJ1-2; the D gene is possibly TRBD1 (5 bases). The CDR3 sequence is 11 residues long. V lost 8 bases and J lost 4, with 8 bases in between. CDR1 is MNHEY and CDR2 is SVGAGI in the germline V gene. The chain's CDR3 is CASDRFYGYTF. The CDR3 nucleotides are TGTGCCAGCGACAGATTCTATGGCTACACCTTC.

V gene TRBV5-1 combines with J gene TRBJ1-1; D is undetermined. This CDR3 spans 13 amino acids. Per the germline V gene, CDR1 is SGHRS and CDR2 is YFSETQ. With 7 bases removed from V and 1 base from J, the gap between germline ends came to 11 bases. The CDR3 DNA is TGCGCCAGCCAAAGTGACTGGAACACTGAAGCTTTCTTT. As protein: CASQSDWNTEAFF. The whole variable domain, filled in from reference TRBV5-1 and TRBJ1-1, reads KAGVTQTPRYLIKTRGQQVTLSCSPISGHRSVSWYQQTPGQGLQFLFEYFSETQRNKGNFPGRFSGRQFSNSRSEMNVSTLELGDSALYLCASQSDWNTEAFFGQGTRLTVV.

V usage is TRBV5-5 and J usage is TRBJ2-3, with 8 bases aligning to TRBD2. The V gene end was trimmed by 6 bases and the J gene end by 6 bases; junction bases not matched to a gene: 15. The CDR3 is made up of 16 amino acids. CDR1 and CDR2 from the germline V gene are SGHKS and YYEKEE (reference sequence). Written as DNA, the CDR3 is TGTGCCAGCATCCCCCAGGGACTAGAGTTGAGGGATACGCAGTATTTT. Encoded protein: CASIPQGLELRDTQYF. The full variable domain, in which reference TRBV5-5 and TRBJ2-3 provide the parts outside the CDR3, is DAGVTQSPTHLIKTRGQQVTLRCSPISGHKSVSWYQQVLGQGPQFIFQYYEKEERGRGNFPDRFSARQFPNYSSELNVNALLLGDSALYLCASIPQGLELRDTQYFGPGTRLTVL.

This sequence joins TRBV5-1 and TRBJ2-1; TRBD2 aligns across 9 bases. The CDR3 length is 14 residues. V lost 4 bases and J lost 7; bases outside the gene matches: 6. The V gene's germline CDR1 is SGHRS and CDR2 YFSETQ. This CDR3 is CASSRAGGSNEQFF. The CDR3 region has the DNA TGCGCCAGCAGCAGAGCGGGGGGTTCGAATGAGCAGTTCTTC. Variable domain in full (rest from reference TRBV5-1 and TRBJ2-1): KAGVTQTPRYLIKTRGQQVTLSCSPISGHRSVSWYQQTPGQGLQFLFEYFSETQRNKGNFPGRFSGRQFSNSRSEMNVSTLELGDSALYLCASSRAGGSNEQFFGPGTRLTVL.

The chain uses TRBV5-1 and TRBJ2-5; D not resolved. This CDR3 is built from 13 residues. Germline CDR1 is SGHRS and CDR2 is YFSETQ. V was shortened by 4 bases and J by 2 bases, with 9 bases between the two germline ends. The DNA for the CDR3 is TGCGCCAGCAGCCCCTCCAGACAAGAGACCCAGTACTTC. This sequence encodes CASSPSRQETQYF. Based on the CDR3 plus reference TRBV5-1 and TRBJ2-5, the full variable domain is KAGVTQTPRYLIKTRGQQVTLSCSPISGHRSVSWYQQTPGQGLQFLFEYFSETQRNKGNFPGRFSGRQFSNSRSEMNVSTLELGDSALYLCASSPSRQETQYFGPGTRLLVL.

A note on this clone: One end of the junction fails to match germline, which may point to a read error. Other DNA sequences from this sample encode an identical CDR3 as well. The chain carries TRBV4-1 and TRBJ1-2; D ambiguous. Germline CDR1 MGHRA, CDR2 YSYEKL. This CDR3 is 15 amino acids long. For the CDR3, the DNA is TGCGCTAGCAGCCAGCGCCTCGAGGGCTCCTATGGCTACACCTTC. It yields the protein CASSQRLEGSYGYTF.

This clone turned up a few times. The J gene is TRBJ1-2, the V gene TRBV2; D possibly corresponds to TRBD1 (6 bases). CDR3 length: 13 amino acids. Trimming removed 6 bases at V and 7 bases at J, with 15 bases between. In germline, CDR1 is SNHLY, CDR2 FYNNEI. The CDR3 nucleotides read TGTGCCAGCAGCTTTGATTCAGGGGTTGGCTACACCTTC. This codes for CASSFDSGVGYTF.

The chain recombines TRBV5-5 with TRBJ2-1; the D gene is possibly TRBD1 (6 bases). CDR1 SGHKS and CDR2 YYEKEE come from the germline V gene (reference sequence). The CDR3 extends over 14 amino acids. V was clipped by 0 bases and J by 2 bases, with 6 bases between them. The CDR3 reads CASSLAGAYNEQFF. In DNA, the CDR3 is TGTGCCAGCAGCTTGGCAGGGGCCTACAATGAGCAGTTCTTC.

CDR3 nucleotides: TGTGCCATCGGACGACAAGGGGGAGTTTCCGAGCAGTACTTC. It translates to CAIGRQGGVSEQYF. This chain joins TRBV10-3 and TRBJ2-7, with D possibly matching TRBD1 (6 bases). With 8 bases removed from V and 6 bases from J, the gap between germline ends came to 20 bases. Germline V CDR1 and CDR2: ENHRY, SYGVKD. This CDR3 is built from 14 residues.

Only one count was recorded for this clone. This chain connects TRBV30 to TRBJ2-7, with TRBD1 matching 10 bases. The CDR3 sequence is 14 residues long. The germline V gene has CDR1 GTSNPN and CDR2 SVGIG (reference sequence). The V and J ends lost 2 bases and 2 bases, in that order; junction bases with no gene match: 3. CDR3 protein: CAWSRGTGAYEQYF. CDR3 nucleotides: TGTGCCTGGAGTCGAGGGACAGGGGCCTACGAGCAGTACTTC.

J is TRBJ2-7 and V is TRBV30; D gene unclear. CDR1 is GTSNPN and CDR2 is SVGIG in the germline V gene (reference sequence). The ends were cut back, 4 bases at V and 2 bases at J, with 12 bases in the middle. There are 13 residues in the CDR3. CDR3 nucleotides: TGTGCCTGGAAAGGAGACGGAACCTACGAGCAGTACTTC. It is translated as CAWKGDGTYEQYF.

The chain uses TRBV6-5 and TRBJ2-7, with 10 bases aligning to TRBD2. With 6 bases clipped from V and 1 base from J, the junction kept 3 bases outside the gene matches. Germline-derived CDR1 and CDR2 are MNHEY and SVGAGI. CDR3 length: 14 residues. The CDR3, as DNA: TGTGCCAGCAGCTTAGCGGGGGGTTCCTACGAGCAGTACTTC. Its translation: CASSLAGGSYEQYF.